The rows below give T cell receptor beta chains drawn from one sample of a study of cytomegalovirus exposure and HLA in healthy donors. Some clones are missing from TCRdb's copy, which holds only in-frame ones; the method was immunoSEQ multiplex PCR. The table has fewer than 250,000 clones, 65% to 90% seen once; the top ten hold about 1.4%. Source material: PBMCs. These receptor sequences come from a girl aged 5-17 years in good health and CMV-seronegative. CDR3s include the opening cysteine and the closing phenylalanine or tryptophan. D genes are given only for firm matches. Only part of the rows carry a size: once, few, many, or a class if the clone is expanded.

D gene	J gene	clone size	CDR3 length	V gene	CDR3 DNA	CDR3 protein
-	TRBJ1-6	-	12	TRBV14	TGTGCCAGCAGCCCACATTTGGCACCCCTCCACTTT	CASSPHLAPLHF
-	TRBJ1-1	-	14	TRBV6-5	TGTGCCAGCAGTCATACGAGACAGAACACTGAAGCTTTCTTT	CASSHTRQNTEAFF
TRBD2	TRBJ2-1	-	17	TRBV7-9	TGTGCCAGCAGCCCTTTTCCTCTAGCGGGGGCGGGCAATGAGCAGTTCTTC	CASSPFPLAGAGNEQFF
-	TRBJ2-7	-	11	TRBV30	TGTGCCTCGGGAGATGCGCACGAGCAGTACTTC	CASGDAHEQYF
TRBD1	TRBJ2-7	-	15	TRBV6-5	TGTGCCAGCAGTCACCCTGCGGACAGGTCCTACGAGCAGTACTTC	CASSHPADRSYEQYF
-	TRBJ1-2	few	14	TRBV4-1	TGCGCCAGCAGCCAAGTTGCGGAGCACTATGGCTACACCTTC	CASSQVAEHYGYTF
TRBD1	TRBJ1-2	-	16	TRBV19	TGTGCCAGTACGGGGACAGGGCACTATACTAACTATGGCTACACCTTC	CASTGTGHYTNYGYTF
-	TRBJ1-6	-	13	TRBV9	TGTGCCAGCAGCGCCGAGGAGAATTCACCCCTCCACTTT	CASSAEENSPLHF
-	TRBJ1-2	-	14	TRBV19	TGTGCCAGCCGTGAAGGGGGGGGATACTATGGCTACACCTTC	CASREGGGYYGYTF
TRBD2	TRBJ2-1	-	15	TRBV18	TGTGCCAGCTCACCAACTAGCGGGGCAGGGAGTAGGCAGTTCTTC	CASSPTSGAGSRQFF
-	TRBJ2-3	-	14	TRBV6-1	TGTGCCAGCAGTGACCCTAGTGGGGGCGATACGCAGTATTTT	CASSDPSGGDTQYF
TRBD1	TRBJ2-7	once	17	TRBV4-1	TGCGCCAGCAGCCAACACGAGTTGGACAGGGGGCCCTACGAGCAGTACTTC	CASSQHELDRGPYEQYF
-	TRBJ1-2	few	15	TRBV4-3	TGCGCCAGCAGCCAATGGGGGGGTGGAAACTATGGCTACACCTTC	CASSQWGGGNYGYTF
TRBD1	TRBJ2-1	-	15	TRBV6-4	TGTGCCAGCAGTGCTACAGGGGACTCCTACAATGAGCAGTTCTTC	CASSATGDSYNEQFF
-	TRBJ1-1	-	16	TRBV4-3	TGCGCCAGCAGCCAAGATAACATGGGGAGGGGAACCGAAGCTTTCTTT	CASSQDNMGRGTEAFF
-	TRBJ2-7	-	13	TRBV5-1	TGCGCCAGCAGTGTGGCAGACAGCTACGAGCAGTACTTC	CASSVADSYEQYF
-	TRBJ1-1	-	15	TRBV7-9	TGTGCCAGCAGCTTAATCGGGGGGGGGCACACTGAAGCTTTCTTT	CASSLIGGGHTEAFF
TRBD1	TRBJ1-6	-	15	TRBV2	TGTGCCAGCAGTGAGGCGACAGGGTATGCTTCACCCCTCCACTTT	CASSEATGYASPLHF
TRBD1	TRBJ1-5	-	14	TRBV5-1	TGCGCCAGCAGCCTTGCGACAGGGTCCCAGCCCCAGCATTTT	CASSLATGSQPQHF
-	TRBJ1-2	-	18	TRBV5-4	TGTGCCAGCAGCTCATTTGACAGAACCCAAGGATCGAACTATGGCTACACCTTC	CASSSFDRTQGSNYGYTF
TRBD1	TRBJ2-7	few	16	TRBV5-1	TGCGCCAGCAGCTTGGGTGGAGGACAGGGGTCTGGCGAGCAGTACTTC	CASSLGGGQGSGEQYF
TRBD1	TRBJ2-7	-	14	TRBV9	TGTGCCAGCAGCGTAACGGACAGGGGCCACGAGCAGTACTTC	CASSVTDRGHEQYF
TRBD1	TRBJ1-2	once	14	TRBV6-6	TGTGCCAGCAGTTACTCGACAGGGGCGGGGGGCTACACCTTC	CASSYSTGAGGYTF
TRBD1	TRBJ2-1	-	16	TRBV6-6	TGTGCCAGCAGTTACTTAGGACAGGGAACCCGCAATGAGCAGTTCTTC	CASSYLGQGTRNEQFF
-	TRBJ1-2	few	13	TRBV10-3	TGTGCCATCAGTTCGTCGTCCGAGCCCGGCTACACCTTC	CAISSSSEPGYTF
-	TRBJ1-2	-	15	TRBV6-6	TGTGCCAGCAGTTACTCCACGGGGAGGGATCATGGCTACACCTTC	CASSYSTGRDHGYTF
TRBD1	TRBJ1-2	-	15	TRBV6-5	TGTGCCAGCAGGGAGACAGGGTTTGGGAACTATGGCTACACCTTC	CASRETGFGNYGYTF
-	TRBJ1-4	-	17	TRBV19	TGTGCCAGTAGTATGTCTCCGGCAGGGCGGCCAAATGAAAAACTGTTTTTT	CASSMSPAGRPNEKLFF
TRBD1	TRBJ2-1	once	15	TRBV25-1	TGTGCCAGCAGTGCGGGACAGGGCCCCTACAATGAGCAGTTCTTC	CASSAGQGPYNEQFF
-	TRBJ2-7	-	12	TRBV6-5	TGTGCCAGCAGTAGAGAGGGCGGCGAGCAGTACTTC	CASSREGGEQYF
TRBD1	TRBJ1-5	-	13	TRBV30	TGTGCCTGGAGTGGTAAGGGGGCTCAGCCCCAGCATTTT	CAWSGKGAQPQHF
TRBD1	TRBJ1-4	few	16	TRBV7-6	TGTGCCAGCAGCTTAAGACCGGGACAGGGGGCTGAAAAACTGTTTTTT	CASSLRPGQGAEKLFF
-	TRBJ2-2	-	18	TRBV4-3	TGCGCCAGCAGCCAAGAACCCGCGTCCGGCACCGGGGCCGGGGAGCTGTTTTTT	CASSQEPASGTGAGELFF
-	TRBJ2-3	-	13	TRBV29-1	TGCAGCGCCCTCTGGCGGAACACAGATACGCAGTATTTT	CSALWRNTDTQYF
TRBD2	TRBJ2-1	-	17	TRBV5-1	TGCGCCAGCAGCTTGGGTATGGGTAGCGGGAGGTACAATGAGCAGTTCTTC	CASSLGMGSGRYNEQFF
-	TRBJ1-1	-	14	TRBV7-2	TGTGCCAGCAGCTTAGTTGGGGGCAACACTGAAGCTTTCTTT	CASSLVGGNTEAFF
-	TRBJ1-5	-	8	TRBV28	TGTGCCCCTGCGGCCCAGCATTTT	CAPAAQHF
-	TRBJ2-5	-	15	TRBV6-1	TGTGCCAGCTACGCAGTCCGCGCCCGCCCGGGGGAGCAGTACTTC	CASYAVRARPGEQYF
-	TRBJ2-3	-	15	TRBV6-1	TGTGCCAGCACCCGGGACTTCGATCCCACAGATACGCAGTATTTT	CASTRDFDPTDTQYF
TRBD2	TRBJ2-2	-	16	TRBV7-3	TGTGCCAGCAGCCCGCATAGCGGGAGAGGAACCGGGGAGCTGTTTTTT	CASSPHSGRGTGELFF
-	TRBJ1-5	-	19	TRBV19	TGTGCCAGTAGTACGATAAGGGGGAACCAGGGAGTGACAAATCAGCCCCAGCATTTT	CASSTIRGNQGVTNQPQHF
-	TRBJ2-2	-	12	TRBV7-2	TGTGCCAGCAGTCCGCCGGTCGGGGAGCTGTTTTTT	CASSPPVGELFF
TRBD1	TRBJ1-2	-	14	TRBV6-4	TGTGCCAGCAGTGACTCTGAGGGGGCACGGGGCTACACCTTC	CASSDSEGARGYTF
TRBD1	TRBJ2-2	few	18	TRBV18	TGTGCCAGCTCACCCCTCCCCCGGACAGGGCGGATCACCGGGGAGCTGTTTTTT	CASSPLPRTGRITGELFF
-	TRBJ2-3	-	16	TRBV18	TGTGCCAGCTCACTAAAGCAGGGCGGATACACAGATACGCAGTATTTT	CASSLKQGGYTDTQYF
TRBD2	TRBJ2-3	-	14	TRBV9	TGTGCCAGCAGCGCGGGGGGGAGCACAGATACGCAGTATTTT	CASSAGGSTDTQYF
-	TRBJ1-2	once	15	TRBV7-8	TGTGCCAGCACTGCTGACAGATCGCGTATCTATGGCTACACCTTC	CASTADRSRIYGYTF
-	TRBJ2-7	-	11	TRBV2	TGTGCCAGCAGAGAGAGTCGCGAGCAGTACTTC	CASRESREQYF
-	TRBJ2-7	-	17	TRBV4-2	TGTGCCAGCAGCCAAGAGAAATCCTTAGGACAGTTTTACGAGCAGTACTTC	CASSQEKSLGQFYEQYF
-	TRBJ2-5	-	15	TRBV30	TGTGCCTGGAGTGTCTCCCGAGGGAGTTGGGAGACCCAGTACTTC	CAWSVSRGSWETQYF
-	TRBJ1-1	-	15	TRBV28	TGTGCCAGCAGAGGGGCCCCAGGTCGGAACGCTGAAGCTTTCTTT	CASRGAPGRNAEAFF
-	TRBJ1-1	-	13	TRBV29-1	TGCAGCGTTGGAGAGGCGTCGGGAGCGCGAGCTTTCTTT	CSVGEASGARAFF
-	TRBJ1-4	once	13	TRBV15	TGTGCCACCAGCACTCGGACAACCGAAAAACTGTTTTTT	CATSTRTTEKLFF
-	TRBJ1-2	few	11	TRBV20-1	TGCAGTGCTAGCCGGGGAGGGGGCTACACCTTC	CSASRGGGYTF